This T cell receptor (beta chain) was identified during a study of monozygotic twins with inflammatory bowel disease. Broader study findings: IBD patients, compared with healthy twins, shared fewer clonotypes with others (especially with disease activity). Patients got different immunosuppressive treatments, which may have made their repertoires more variable.

As to this clonotype: Its antigen is not identified.

TCRdb reprocessed the 5' RACE reads, with one entry per CDR3 protein and no DNA. In total, the table holds about 300,000 distinct CDR3 sequences. This CDR3 is 15 amino acids long. CDR1 is LGHDT and CDR2 is YNNKEL in the germline V gene (reference sequence). This rearrangement joins TRBV3-1 to TRBJ2-1; the D gene TCRdb calls, TRBD2, cannot be checked with no DNA. The TCR originated in a human donor with ulcerative colitis or Crohn's disease, or a healthy co-twin of an affected twin (not recorded which). The sample comprised blood. The chain's CDR3 is CASSQKTSSPGEQFF.